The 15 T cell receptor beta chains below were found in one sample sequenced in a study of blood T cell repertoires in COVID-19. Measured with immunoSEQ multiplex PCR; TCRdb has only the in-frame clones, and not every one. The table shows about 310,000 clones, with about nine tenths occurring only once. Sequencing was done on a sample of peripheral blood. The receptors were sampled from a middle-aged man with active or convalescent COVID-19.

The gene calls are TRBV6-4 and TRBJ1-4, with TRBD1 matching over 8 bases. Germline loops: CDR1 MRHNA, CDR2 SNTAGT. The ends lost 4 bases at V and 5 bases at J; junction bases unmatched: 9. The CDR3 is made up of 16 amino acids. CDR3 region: CASSALDRDPNEKLFF. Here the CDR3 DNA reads TGTGCCAGCAGTGCCTTGGACAGGGATCCGAATGAAAAACTGTTTTTT.

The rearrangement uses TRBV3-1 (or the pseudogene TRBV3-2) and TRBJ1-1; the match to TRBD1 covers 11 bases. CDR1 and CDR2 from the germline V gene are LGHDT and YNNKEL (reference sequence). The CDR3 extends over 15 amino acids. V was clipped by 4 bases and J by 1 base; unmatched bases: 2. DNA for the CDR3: TGTGCCAGCAGCCCGGGACAGGGGGGGAACACTGAAGCTTTCTTT. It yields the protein CASSPGQGGNTEAFF.

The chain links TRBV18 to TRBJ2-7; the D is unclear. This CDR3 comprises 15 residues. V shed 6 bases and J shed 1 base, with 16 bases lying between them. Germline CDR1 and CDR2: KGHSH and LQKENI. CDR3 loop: CASSPGESISYEQYF. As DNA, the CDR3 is TGTGCCAGCTCCCCCGGTGAAAGTATTTCCTACGAGCAGTACTTC.

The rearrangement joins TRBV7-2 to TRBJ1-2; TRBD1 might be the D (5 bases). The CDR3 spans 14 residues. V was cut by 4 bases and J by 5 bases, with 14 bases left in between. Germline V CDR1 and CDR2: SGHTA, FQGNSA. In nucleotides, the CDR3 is TGTGCCAGCAGCTCCCCGGGGGGAGTTTATGGCTACACCTTC. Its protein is CASSSPGGVYGYTF.

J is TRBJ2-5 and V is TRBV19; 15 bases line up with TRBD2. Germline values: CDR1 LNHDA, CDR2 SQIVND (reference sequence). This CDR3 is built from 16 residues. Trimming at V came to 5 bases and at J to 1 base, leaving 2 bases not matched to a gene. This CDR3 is CASSSGLAGGQETQYF. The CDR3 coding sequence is TGTGCCAGTAGTTCGGGACTAGCGGGAGGCCAAGAGACCCAGTACTTC.

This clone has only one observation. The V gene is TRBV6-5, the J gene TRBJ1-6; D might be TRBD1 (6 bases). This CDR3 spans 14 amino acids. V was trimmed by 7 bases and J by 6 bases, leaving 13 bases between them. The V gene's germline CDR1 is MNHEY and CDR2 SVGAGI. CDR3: CASITGTFNSPLHF. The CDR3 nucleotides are TGTGCCAGCATAACAGGGACCTTTAATTCACCCCTCCACTTT.

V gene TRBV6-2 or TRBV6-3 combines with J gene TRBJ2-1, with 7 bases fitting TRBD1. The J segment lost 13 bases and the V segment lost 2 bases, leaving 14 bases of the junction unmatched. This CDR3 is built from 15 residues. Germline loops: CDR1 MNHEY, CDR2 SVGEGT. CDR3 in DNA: TGTGCCAGCAGTTACCTGACAGGGAGCACCCCAAATCAGTTCTTC. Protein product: CASSYLTGSTPNQFF.

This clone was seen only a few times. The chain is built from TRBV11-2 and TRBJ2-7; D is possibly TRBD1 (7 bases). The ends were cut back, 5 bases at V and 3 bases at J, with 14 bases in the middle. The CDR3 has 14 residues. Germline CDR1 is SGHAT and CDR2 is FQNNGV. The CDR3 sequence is CASSPTGTVYEQYF. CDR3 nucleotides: TGTGCCAGCAGCCCGACAGGGACTGTCTACGAGCAGTACTTC.

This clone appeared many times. In DNA, the CDR3 is TGTGCCAGTAGTACAGGGGAGGGCTACGAGCAGTACTTC. This codes for CASSTGEGYEQYF. V gene TRBV19 combines with J gene TRBJ2-7, with D possibly being TRBD2 (7 bases). Looked up from germline, CDR1 is LNHDA and CDR2 is SQIVND (reference sequence). The CDR3 is 13 residues long. Trimming took 4 bases from V and 3 from J, leaving 10 bases between them.

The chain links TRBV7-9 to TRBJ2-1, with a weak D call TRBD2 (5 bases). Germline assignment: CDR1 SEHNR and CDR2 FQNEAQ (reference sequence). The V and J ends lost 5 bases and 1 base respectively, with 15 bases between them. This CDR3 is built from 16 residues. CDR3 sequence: CASSPQAGASYNEQFF. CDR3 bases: TGTGCCAGCAGCCCTCAGGCGGGTGCATCCTACAATGAGCAGTTCTTC.

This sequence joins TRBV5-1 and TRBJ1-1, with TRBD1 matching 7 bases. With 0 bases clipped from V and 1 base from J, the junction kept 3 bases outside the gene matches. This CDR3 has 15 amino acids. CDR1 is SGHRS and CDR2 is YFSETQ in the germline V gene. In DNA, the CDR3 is TGCGCCAGCAGCTTGGATCCAGGGGGGAACACTGAAGCTTTCTTT. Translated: CASSLDPGGNTEAFF.

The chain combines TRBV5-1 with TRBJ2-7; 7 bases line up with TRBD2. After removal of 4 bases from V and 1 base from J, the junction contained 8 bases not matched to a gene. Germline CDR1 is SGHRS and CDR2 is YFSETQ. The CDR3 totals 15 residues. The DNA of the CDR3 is TGCGCCAGCAGCGGGGAGGGGACCGGATCCTACGAGCAGTACTTC. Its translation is CASSGEGTGSYEQYF.

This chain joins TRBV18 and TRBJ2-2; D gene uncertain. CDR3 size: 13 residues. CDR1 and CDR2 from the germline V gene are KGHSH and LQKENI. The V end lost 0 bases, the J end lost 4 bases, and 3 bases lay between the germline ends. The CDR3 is CASSPPSTGELFF. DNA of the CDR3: TGTGCCAGCTCACCACCGAGCACCGGGGAGCTGTTTTTT. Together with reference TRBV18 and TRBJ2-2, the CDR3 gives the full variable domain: NAGVMQNPRHLVRRRGQEARLRCSPMKGHSHVYWYRQLPEEGLKFMVYLQKENIIDESGMPKERFSAEFPKEGPSILRIQQVVRGDSAAYFCASSPPSTGELFFGEGSRLTVL.

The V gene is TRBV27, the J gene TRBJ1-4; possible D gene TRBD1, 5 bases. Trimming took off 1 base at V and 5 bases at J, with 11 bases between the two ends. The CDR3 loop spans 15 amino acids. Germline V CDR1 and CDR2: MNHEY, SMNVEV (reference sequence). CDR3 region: CASSLLGEGNEKLFF. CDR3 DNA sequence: TGTGCCAGCAGTTTATTAGGGGAGGGGAATGAAAAACTGTTTTTT.

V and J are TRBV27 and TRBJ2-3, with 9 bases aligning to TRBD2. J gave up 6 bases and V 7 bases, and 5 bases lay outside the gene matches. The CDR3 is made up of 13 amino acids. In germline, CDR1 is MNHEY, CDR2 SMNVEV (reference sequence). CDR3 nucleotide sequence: TGTGCCAGCAAGCGGGAGGTAGGGGATACGCAGTATTTT. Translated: CASKREVGDTQYF.